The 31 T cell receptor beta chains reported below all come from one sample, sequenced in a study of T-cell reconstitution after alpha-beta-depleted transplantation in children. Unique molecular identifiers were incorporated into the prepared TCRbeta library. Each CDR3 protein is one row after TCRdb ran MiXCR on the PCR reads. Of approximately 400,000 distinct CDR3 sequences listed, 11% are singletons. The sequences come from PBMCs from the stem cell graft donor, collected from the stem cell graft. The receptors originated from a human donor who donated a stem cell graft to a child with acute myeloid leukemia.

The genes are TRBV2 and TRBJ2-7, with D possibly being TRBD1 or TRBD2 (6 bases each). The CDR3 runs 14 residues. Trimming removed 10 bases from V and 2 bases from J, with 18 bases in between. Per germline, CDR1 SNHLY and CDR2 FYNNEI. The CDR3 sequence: CATKVGGGTYEQYF. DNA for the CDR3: TGTGCCACCAAAGTCGGAGGGGGGACCTACGAGCAGTACTTC.

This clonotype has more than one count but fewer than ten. The CDR3, as DNA: TGCAGCGCTTCCACTGTCGAGCAGTTCTTC. Its translation: CSASTVEQFF. The V gene is TRBV29-1, the J gene TRBJ2-1; unclear D gene. V was clipped by 7 bases and J by 10 bases, with 11 bases between them. Germline lookup yields CDR1 SQVTM and CDR2 ANQGSEA. The length of the CDR3 is 10 residues.

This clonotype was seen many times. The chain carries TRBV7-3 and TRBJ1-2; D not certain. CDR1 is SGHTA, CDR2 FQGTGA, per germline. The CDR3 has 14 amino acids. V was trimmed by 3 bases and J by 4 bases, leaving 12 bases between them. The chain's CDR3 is CASSLKPGVYGYTF. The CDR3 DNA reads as TGTGCCAGCAGCTTGAAACCGGGCGTCTATGGCTACACCTTC.

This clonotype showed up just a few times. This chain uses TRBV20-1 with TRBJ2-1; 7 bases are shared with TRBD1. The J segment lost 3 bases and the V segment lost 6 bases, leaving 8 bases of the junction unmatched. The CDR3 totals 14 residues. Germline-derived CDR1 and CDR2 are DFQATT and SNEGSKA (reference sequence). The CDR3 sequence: CSASLDRDYNEQFF. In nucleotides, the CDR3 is TGCAGTGCCTCACTCGACAGGGACTACAATGAGCAGTTCTTC.

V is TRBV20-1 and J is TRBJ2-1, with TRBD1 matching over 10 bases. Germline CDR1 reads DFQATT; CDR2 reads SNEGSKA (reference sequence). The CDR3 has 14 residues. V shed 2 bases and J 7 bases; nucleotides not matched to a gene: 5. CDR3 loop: CSARRPGQGNEQFF. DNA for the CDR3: TGCAGTGCTAGAAGACCGGGACAGGGGAATGAGCAGTTCTTC.

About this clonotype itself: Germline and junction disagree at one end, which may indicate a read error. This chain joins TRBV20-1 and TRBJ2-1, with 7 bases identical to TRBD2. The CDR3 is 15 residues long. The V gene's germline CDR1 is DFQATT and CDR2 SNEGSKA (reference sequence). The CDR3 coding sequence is TGCAGTGCCCCTGTCCCTCGCGGGAGCTACAATGAGCAGTTCTTT. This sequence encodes CSAPVPRGSYNEQFF.

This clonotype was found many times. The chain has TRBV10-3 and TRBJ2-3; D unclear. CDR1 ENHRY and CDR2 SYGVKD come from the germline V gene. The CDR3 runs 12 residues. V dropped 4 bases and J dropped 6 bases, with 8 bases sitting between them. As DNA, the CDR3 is TGTGCCATCAGTGCGTCCTCGGATACGCAGTATTTT. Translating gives CAISASSDTQYF.

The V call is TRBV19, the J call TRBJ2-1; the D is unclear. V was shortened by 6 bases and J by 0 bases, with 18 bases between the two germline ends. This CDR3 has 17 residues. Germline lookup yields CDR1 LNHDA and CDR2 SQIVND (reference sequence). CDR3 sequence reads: CASSRPRQSSSYNEQFF. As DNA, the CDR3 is TGTGCCAGTAGCCGCCCCCGGCAATCAAGCTCCTACAATGAGCAGTTCTTC.

The CDR3 protein is CSARRDRNEKLFF. The CDR3 DNA reads TGCAGTGCTAGACGGGACCGTAATGAAAAACTGTTTTTT. This chain connects TRBV20-1 to TRBJ1-4; the D gene is possibly TRBD1 (5 bases). CDR3 length equals 13 residues. Trimming took 2 bases from V and 4 from J, leaving 8 bases between them. Per germline, CDR1 DFQATT and CDR2 SNEGSKA (reference sequence).

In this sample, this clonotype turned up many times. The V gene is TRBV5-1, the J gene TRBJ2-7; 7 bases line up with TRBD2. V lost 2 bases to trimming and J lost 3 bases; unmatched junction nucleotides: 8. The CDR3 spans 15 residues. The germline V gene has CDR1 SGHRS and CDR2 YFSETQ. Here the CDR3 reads CASSLSASGGYEQYF. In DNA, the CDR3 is TGCGCCAGCAGCTTATCGGCTAGCGGAGGCTACGAGCAGTACTTC.

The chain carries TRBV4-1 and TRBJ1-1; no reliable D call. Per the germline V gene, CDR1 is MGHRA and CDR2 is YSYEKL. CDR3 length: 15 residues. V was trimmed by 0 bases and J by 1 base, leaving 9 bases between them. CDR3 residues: CASSQEDAGNTEAFF. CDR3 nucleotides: TGCGCCAGCAGCCAAGAGGACGCGGGGAACACTGAAGCTTTCTTT.

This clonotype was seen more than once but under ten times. DNA for the CDR3: TGTGCCAGCTCACCTAGTCCGGCTAATGAAAAACTGTTTTTT. It codes for CASSPSPANEKLFF. V and J are TRBV18 and TRBJ1-4; D uncertain. The CDR3 spans 14 residues. With 3 bases removed from V and 3 bases from J, the gap between germline ends came to 8 bases. The germline V gene encodes CDR1 KGHSH and CDR2 LQKENI.

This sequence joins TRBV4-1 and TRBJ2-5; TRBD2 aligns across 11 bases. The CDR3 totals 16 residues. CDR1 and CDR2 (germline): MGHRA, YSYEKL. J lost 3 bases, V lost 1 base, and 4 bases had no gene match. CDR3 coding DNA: TGCGCCAGCAGCCAAGCCCTAGCGGGGGGCGAAGAGACCCAGTACTTC. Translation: CASSQALAGGEETQYF.

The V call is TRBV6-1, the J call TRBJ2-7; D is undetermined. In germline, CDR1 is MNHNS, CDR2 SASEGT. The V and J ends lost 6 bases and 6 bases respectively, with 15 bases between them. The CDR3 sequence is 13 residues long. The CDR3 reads CASSIGGPSEQYF. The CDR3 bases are TGTGCCAGCAGCATAGGTGGCCCATCCGAGCAGTACTTC.

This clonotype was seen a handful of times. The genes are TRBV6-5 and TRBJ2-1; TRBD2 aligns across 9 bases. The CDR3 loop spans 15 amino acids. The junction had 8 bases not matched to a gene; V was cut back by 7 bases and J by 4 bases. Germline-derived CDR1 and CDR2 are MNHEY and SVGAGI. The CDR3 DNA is TGTGCCAGCATAGATAGCGGGAGTCGTTACAATGAGCAGTTCTTC. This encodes CASIDSGSRYNEQFF.

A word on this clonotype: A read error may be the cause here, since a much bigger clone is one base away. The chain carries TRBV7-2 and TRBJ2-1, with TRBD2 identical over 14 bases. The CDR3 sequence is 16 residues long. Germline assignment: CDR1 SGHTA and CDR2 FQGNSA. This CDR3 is CDSSFRLAGGNDEQFF. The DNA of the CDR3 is TGTGACAGCAGCTTTAGACTAGCGGGAGGGAATGATGAGCAGTTCTTC.

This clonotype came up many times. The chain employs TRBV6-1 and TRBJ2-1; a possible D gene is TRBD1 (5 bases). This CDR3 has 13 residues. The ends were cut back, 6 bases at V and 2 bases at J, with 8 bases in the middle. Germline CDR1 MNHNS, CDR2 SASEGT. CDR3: CASSTDTYNEQFF. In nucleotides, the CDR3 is TGTGCCAGCAGCACGGACACCTACAATGAGCAGTTCTTC.

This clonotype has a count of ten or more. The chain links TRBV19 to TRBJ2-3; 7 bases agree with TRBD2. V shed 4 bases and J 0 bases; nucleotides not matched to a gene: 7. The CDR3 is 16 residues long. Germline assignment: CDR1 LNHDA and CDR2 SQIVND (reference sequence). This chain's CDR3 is CASSKVSGVSTDTQYF. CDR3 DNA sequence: TGTGCCAGTAGTAAGGTCAGCGGGGTGAGCACAGATACGCAGTATTTT.

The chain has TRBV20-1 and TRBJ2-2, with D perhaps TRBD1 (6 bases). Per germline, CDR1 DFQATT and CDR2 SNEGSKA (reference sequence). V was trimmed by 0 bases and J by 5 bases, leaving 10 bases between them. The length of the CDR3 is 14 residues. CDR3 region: CSARDPRGTGELFF. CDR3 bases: TGCAGTGCTAGAGACCCCAGGGGTACCGGGGAGCTGTTTTTT.

CDR3 amino acids: CASSQDPGSPNSNQPQHF. CDR3 nucleotide sequence: TGCGCCAGCAGCCAAGATCCCGGATCTCCAAATAGCAATCAGCCCCAGCATTTT. The chain couples TRBV4-1 to TRBJ1-5; D call uncertain. The V and J ends lost 0 bases and 0 bases respectively, with 15 bases between them. In germline, CDR1 is MGHRA, CDR2 YSYEKL. The CDR3 spans 18 residues.

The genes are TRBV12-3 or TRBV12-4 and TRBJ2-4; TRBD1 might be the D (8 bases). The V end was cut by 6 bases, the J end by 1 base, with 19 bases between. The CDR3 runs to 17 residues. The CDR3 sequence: CASSNITGGAAKNIQYF. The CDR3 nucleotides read TGTGCCAGCAGCAACATAACAGGGGGGGCGGCCAAAAACATTCAGTACTTC.

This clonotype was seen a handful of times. The CDR3 protein is CASSHGGAREQFF. The CDR3 DNA reads as TGCGCCAGCAGCCACGGCGGGGCGAGGGAGCAGTTCTTC. The chain links TRBV4-1 to TRBJ2-1; D perhaps matches TRBD2 (6 bases). The CDR3 spans 13 residues. Trimming removed 3 bases from V and 10 bases from J, with 13 bases in between. Germline assignment: CDR1 MGHRA and CDR2 YSYEKL.

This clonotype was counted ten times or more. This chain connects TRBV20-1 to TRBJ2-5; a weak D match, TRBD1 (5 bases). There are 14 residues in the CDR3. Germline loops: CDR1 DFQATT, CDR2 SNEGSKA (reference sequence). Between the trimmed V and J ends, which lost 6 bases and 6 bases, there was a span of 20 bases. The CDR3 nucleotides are TGCAGTGCCGCCCGAGCCCAGGGCACGCAGACCCAGTACTTC. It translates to CSAARAQGTQTQYF.

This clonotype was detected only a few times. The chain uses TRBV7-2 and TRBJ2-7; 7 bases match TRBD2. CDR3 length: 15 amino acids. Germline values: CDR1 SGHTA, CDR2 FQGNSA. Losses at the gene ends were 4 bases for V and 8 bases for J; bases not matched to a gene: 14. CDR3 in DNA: TGTGCCAGCAGCTCTGGGGGGGGAGTAGCTACGAAGCAGTACTTC. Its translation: CASSSGGGVATKQYF.

CDR3 protein: CASSVSSRGTDTQYF. The CDR3 DNA follows: TGTGCCAGCAGCGTATCATCGAGAGGCACAGATACGCAGTATTTT. This chain connects TRBV9 to TRBJ2-3; D not certain. CDR3 length equals 15 residues. CDR1 is SGDLS and CDR2 is YYNGEE in the germline V gene. V was shortened by 1 base and J by 1 base, with 10 bases between the two germline ends. Using reference TRBV9 and TRBJ2-3 for the parts outside the CDR3, the full variable domain is DSGVTQTPKHLITATGQRVTLRCSPRSGDLSVYWYQQSLDQGLQFLIQYYNGEERAKGNILERFSAQQFPDLHSELNLSSLELGDSALYFCASSVSSRGTDTQYFGPGTRLTVL.

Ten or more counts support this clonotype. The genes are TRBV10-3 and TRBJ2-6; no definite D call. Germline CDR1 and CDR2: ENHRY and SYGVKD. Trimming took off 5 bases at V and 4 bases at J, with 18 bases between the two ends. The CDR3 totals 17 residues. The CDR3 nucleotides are TGTGCCATCAGTCCGGATCCCTTGCTGGCAGGGGCCAACGTCCTGACTTTC. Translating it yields CAISPDPLLAGANVLTF.

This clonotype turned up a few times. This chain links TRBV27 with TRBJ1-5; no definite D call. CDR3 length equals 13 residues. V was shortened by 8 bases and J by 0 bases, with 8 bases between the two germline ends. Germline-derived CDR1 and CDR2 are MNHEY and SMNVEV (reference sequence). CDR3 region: CASSPFSNQPQHF. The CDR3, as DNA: TGTGCCAGCTCCCCCTTTAGCAATCAGCCCCAGCATTTT.

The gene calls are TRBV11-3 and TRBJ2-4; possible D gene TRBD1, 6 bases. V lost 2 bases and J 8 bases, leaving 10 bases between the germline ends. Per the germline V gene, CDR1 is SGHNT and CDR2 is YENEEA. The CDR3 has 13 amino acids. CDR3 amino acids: CASSLTGSYIQYF. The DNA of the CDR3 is TGTGCCAGCAGCTTAACAGGGTCTTACATTCAGTACTTC. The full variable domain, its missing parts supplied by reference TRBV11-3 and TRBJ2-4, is EAGVVQSPRYKIIEKKQPVAFWCNPISGHNTLYWYLQNLGQGPELLIRYENEEAVDDSQLPKDRFSAERLKGVDSTLKIQPAELGDSAVYLCASSLTGSYIQYFGAGTRLSVL.

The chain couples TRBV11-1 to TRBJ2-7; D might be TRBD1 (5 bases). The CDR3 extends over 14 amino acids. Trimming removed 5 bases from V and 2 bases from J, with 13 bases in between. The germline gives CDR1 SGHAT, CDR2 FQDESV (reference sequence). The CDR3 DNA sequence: TGTGCCAGCAGCCCCTGGACACCGACCTACGAGCAGTACTTC. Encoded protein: CASSPWTPTYEQYF.

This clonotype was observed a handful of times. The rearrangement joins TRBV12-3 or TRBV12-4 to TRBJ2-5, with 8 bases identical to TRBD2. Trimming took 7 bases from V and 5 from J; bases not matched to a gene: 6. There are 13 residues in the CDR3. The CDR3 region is CASNPGGSETQYF. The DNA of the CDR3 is TGTGCCAGCAATCCGGGGGGGTCGGAGACCCAGTACTTC.

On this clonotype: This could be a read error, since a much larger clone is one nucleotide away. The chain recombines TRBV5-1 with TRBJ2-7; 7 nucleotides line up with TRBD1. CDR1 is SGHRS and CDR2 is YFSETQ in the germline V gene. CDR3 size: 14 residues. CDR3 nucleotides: TGCGCCAGCAGCTTGGACAGGGGAACCTACGACCAGTACTTC. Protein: CASSLDRGTYDQYF.